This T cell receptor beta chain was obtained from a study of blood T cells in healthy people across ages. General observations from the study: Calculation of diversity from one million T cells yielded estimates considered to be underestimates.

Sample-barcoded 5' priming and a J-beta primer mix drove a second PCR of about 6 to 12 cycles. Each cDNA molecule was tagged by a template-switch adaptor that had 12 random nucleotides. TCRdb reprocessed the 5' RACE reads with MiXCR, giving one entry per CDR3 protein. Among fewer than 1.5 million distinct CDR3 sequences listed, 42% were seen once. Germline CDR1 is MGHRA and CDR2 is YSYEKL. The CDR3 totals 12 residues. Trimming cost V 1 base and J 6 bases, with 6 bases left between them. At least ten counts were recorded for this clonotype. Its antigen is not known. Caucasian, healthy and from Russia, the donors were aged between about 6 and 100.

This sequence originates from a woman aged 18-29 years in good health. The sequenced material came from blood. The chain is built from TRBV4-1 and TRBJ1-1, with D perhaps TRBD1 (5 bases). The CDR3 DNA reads TGCGCCAGCAGCCAAGGGGGGTCTGAAGCTTTCTTT. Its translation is CASSQGGSEAFF.